The TCR beta chain under discussion was sequenced for a study of cytomegalovirus exposure and HLA in healthy donors. About this clone itself: As yet, its antigen is unknown.

The primer mix had 60 Vbeta and 13 Jbeta primers. Assay used: immunoSEQ multiplex PCR; TCRdb lists only in-frame clones, some missing. The profile shows approximately 120,000 clones, about 80% of them singletons. Unmatched junction bases numbered 2, after V lost 4 bases and J lost 3 bases. The CDR3 covers 14 residues. Germline V gives CDR1 LNHDA, CDR2 SQIVND (reference sequence). Overall study results and limits: The study recorded 150 to 200 TCR beta chains that were cytomegalovirus-associated. Through in vitro validation, three CMV-associated chains were shown to be specific for CMV antigens. TRBV6-2, TRBV6-3 and some other V segments were unresolvable in 87-base-pair reads. Most TCR beta V segments were productive about 87% or about 30% of the time in an earlier analysis.

The chain employs TRBV19 and TRBJ2-7; 11 bases line up with TRBD1. The origin of this receptor is a woman between 50 and 59 years old in good health and CMV-seropositive. The specimen was PBMCs. The CDR3 here is CASSRTGGVYEQYF. The CDR3 coding sequence is TGTGCCAGTAGTAGGACAGGGGGCGTCTACGAGCAGTACTTC.